Presented here are 26 T cell receptor beta chains from one specimen sequenced in a study of blood T cell repertoires in COVID-19. TCRdb's table, derived via immunoSEQ multiplex PCR, lists solely in-frame clones and lacks some. The sample contains 50,000 to 80,000 clones, 90% of which appear only once. Sequenced: peripheral blood. The receptors were gathered from a woman of 80 years or more with active COVID-19.

J is TRBJ2-7 and V is TRBV28, with D tentatively TRBD1 (5 bases). The V end lost 5 bases, the J end lost 3 bases, and 11 bases lay between the germline ends. CDR1 is MDHEN, CDR2 SYDVKM, per germline. The CDR3 runs to 13 residues. For the CDR3, the DNA is TGTGCCAGCAGTATTACAGGAAGCTACGAGCAGTACTTC. Residues: CASSITGSYEQYF.

The J gene is TRBJ1-1, the V gene TRBV11-2; 9 bases line up with TRBD1. Losses at the gene ends were 1 base for V and 1 base for J; bases not matched to a gene: 7. The CDR3 consists of 17 residues. Germline V CDR1 and CDR2: SGHAT, FQNNGV. CDR3 coding DNA: TGTGCCAGCAGCTTAGGCGGGACAGGGTCGAGGAACACTGAAGCTTTCTTT. It specifies CASSLGGTGSRNTEAFF.

V usage is TRBV19 and J usage is TRBJ1-2, with a tentative D call TRBD1 (6 bases). Looked up from germline, CDR1 is LNHDA and CDR2 is SQIVND (reference sequence). The CDR3 length is 14 residues. Trimming pared 4 bases from V and 4 bases from J, leaving 13 bases between. CDR3 amino acids: CASSTQTGGYGYTF. The CDR3 DNA sequence: TGTGCCAGTAGTACCCAGACAGGCGGCTATGGCTACACCTTC. The full variable domain, with the rest looked up from reference TRBV19 and TRBJ1-2, is DGGITQSPKYLFRKEGQNVTLSCEQNLNHDAMYWYRQDPGQGLRLIYYSQIVNDFQKGDIAEGYSVSREKKESFPLTVTSAQKNPTAFYLCASSTQTGGYGYTFGSGTRLTVV.

The chain carries TRBV7-8 and TRBJ2-4; D is unresolved. V was trimmed by 5 bases and J by 5 bases, leaving 13 bases between them. The CDR3 consists of 14 residues. Germline V gene data show CDR1 as SGHVS and CDR2 as FQNEAQ. The CDR3 spells CASSPSRLENIQYF. The CDR3 DNA is TGTGCCAGCAGCCCTTCGAGACTCGAAAACATTCAGTACTTC.

This clone was picked up one time. This rearrangement joins TRBV3-1 (or the pseudogene TRBV3-2) to TRBJ2-7, with D perhaps matching TRBD1 (5 bases). V was clipped by 4 bases and J by 5 bases, with 9 bases between them. The V gene's germline CDR1 is LGHDT and CDR2 YNNKEL (reference sequence). This CDR3 contains 12 residues. CDR3 bases: TGTGCCAGCAGCCGGGGCAGGGACGAGCAGTACTTC. Its translation is CASSRGRDEQYF.

The chain joins TRBV28 to TRBJ1-1; TRBD1 is a possible D gene (6 bases). CDR1 and CDR2 (germline): MDHEN, SYDVKM. Between the trimmed V and J ends, which lost 9 bases and 4 bases, there was a span of 15 bases. The CDR3 length is 13 residues. CDR3 coding DNA: TGTGCCAGTGTACTAGGGGGTTCCACTGAAGCTTTCTTT. Amino acid sequence: CASVLGGSTEAFF.

The rearrangement links TRBV10-3 to TRBJ1-2, with 7 bases that match TRBD1. Germline V lookup: CDR1 ENHRY, CDR2 SYGVKD. The CDR3 has 20 amino acids. Trimming cost V 0 bases and J 7 bases; bases outside gene matches: 23. The chain's CDR3 is CAISESRGGGSLGAGSGYTF. The CDR3, as DNA: TGTGCCATCAGTGAGTCTAGAGGGGGCGGTAGTCTGGGCGCCGGTTCTGGCTACACCTTC.

This rearrangement joins TRBV24-1 to TRBJ1-1; 8 nucleotides match TRBD1. Per the germline V gene, CDR1 is KGHDR and CDR2 is SFDVKD. V trimming: 3 bases; J trimming: 4 bases; junction bases outside the gene matches: 3. The CDR3 extends over 14 amino acids. Here the CDR3 reads CATSDAGGGTEAFF. In DNA, the CDR3 is TGTGCCACCAGTGATGCAGGGGGCGGCACTGAAGCTTTCTTT.

This clone has just one count. The chain has TRBV11-3 and TRBJ2-1; no firm D call. The germline CDR1 and CDR2 sequences are SGHNT and YENEEA. This CDR3 comprises 12 residues. Deletions cut 11 bases from V and 5 bases from J, with 13 bases between. The CDR3 nucleotides are TGTGCCTCCAGTTATACCCACAATGAGCAGTTCTTC. This encodes CASSYTHNEQFF.

J is TRBJ1-1 and V is TRBV28; D is unclear. Per the germline V gene, CDR1 is MDHEN and CDR2 is SYDVKM. V lost 11 bases and J lost 3, with 10 bases in between. This CDR3 has 11 residues. In DNA form, the CDR3 reads TGTGCCTCCCGGGTCGACACTGAAGCTTTCTTT. Protein sequence: CASRVDTEAFF.

The chain is built from TRBV9 and TRBJ1-1; D gene ambiguous. The CDR3 runs to 13 residues. Germline V CDR1 and CDR2: SGDLS, YYNGEE. V shed 6 bases and J shed 1 base, with 10 bases lying between them. This CDR3 reads CASTLWQNTEAFF. In DNA form, the CDR3 reads TGTGCCAGCACCCTTTGGCAGAACACTGAAGCTTTCTTT. Based on the CDR3 plus reference TRBV9 and TRBJ1-1, the full variable domain is DSGVTQTPKHLITATGQRVTLRCSPRSGDLSVYWYQQSLDQGLQFLIQYYNGEERAKGNILERFSAQQFPDLHSELNLSSLELGDSALYFCASTLWQNTEAFFGQGTRLTVV.

CDR3 sequence (DNA): TGCGCCAGCAGCTCCGGGACAGGGGGCCGGGGCTATGGCTACACCTTC. As protein: CASSSGTGGRGYGYTF. The rearrangement uses TRBV5-1 and TRBJ1-2; TRBD1 agrees at 12 bases. The CDR3 spans 16 residues. The germline gives CDR1 SGHRS, CDR2 YFSETQ. V was pared by 3 bases and J by 4 bases, with 7 bases of the junction left unmatched.

V and J are TRBV4-2 and TRBJ2-3, with TRBD1 identical over 11 bases. J was trimmed by 5 bases and V by 1 base; bases with no gene match: 2. CDR1 and CDR2 from the germline V gene are LGHNA and YNFKEQ. The CDR3 totals 15 residues. The chain's CDR3 is CASSQVGQGEDTQYF. In DNA form, the CDR3 reads TGTGCCAGCAGCCAAGTGGGACAGGGGGAAGATACGCAGTATTTT.

The chain recombines TRBV7-2 with TRBJ2-2, with unresolved D. V was pared by 4 bases and J by 7 bases, with 13 bases between. Germline V gives CDR1 SGHTA, CDR2 FQGNSA. This CDR3 is 14 amino acids long. CDR3 coding DNA: TGTGCCAGCAGCTCCGACTGGTCTATCGGGGAGCTGTTTTTT. Translation: CASSSDWSIGELFF.

The chain joins TRBV7-9 to TRBJ2-7; D not resolved. Germline loops: CDR1 SEHNR, CDR2 FQNEAQ (reference sequence). The CDR3 length is 13 residues. Between the trimmed V and J ends, which lost 3 bases and 0 bases, there was a span of 6 bases. The CDR3: CASSFPGSYEQYV. The CDR3 nucleotides are TGTGCCAGCAGCTTCCCAGGCTCCTACGAGCAGTACGTC.

V is TRBV5-1 and J is TRBJ2-1, with 9 bases identical to TRBD1. The CDR3 sequence is 18 residues long. Germline V gene lookup returns CDR1 SGHRS and CDR2 YFSETQ. Trimming at V came to 0 bases and at J to 3 bases, leaving 10 bases not matched to a gene. Written as DNA, the CDR3 is TGCGCCAGCAGCTTGGGAAACCCGGGACAGGGCAACTACAATGAGCAGTTCTTC. Amino acids: CASSLGNPGQGNYNEQFF.

The chain recombines TRBV15 with TRBJ2-7; tentative D call: TRBD1 (6 bases). The V end was cut by 3 bases, the J end by 6 bases, with 15 bases between. The germline CDR1 and CDR2 sequences are LNHNV and YYDKDF (reference sequence). This CDR3 is 14 amino acids long. CDR3 bases: TGTGCCACCAGCAGGGGGCAGGGGTCAGGCGAGCAGTACGTC. Translating gives CATSRGQGSGEQYV.

J is TRBJ2-3 and V is TRBV3-1 (or the pseudogene TRBV3-2), with TRBD1 identical over 11 bases. Germline V gives CDR1 LGHDT, CDR2 YNNKEL (reference sequence). Losses at the gene ends were 3 bases for V and 4 bases for J; bases not matched to a gene: 6. This CDR3 is built from 16 residues. The CDR3, as DNA: TGTGCCAGCAGCCAGGACTGGACAGGGGGCGCAGATACGCAGTATTTT. Residues: CASSQDWTGGADTQYF.

This chain links TRBV5-6 with TRBJ2-7; D is unresolved. The germline V gene has CDR1 SGHDT and CDR2 YYEEEE. The V and J ends lost 1 base and 4 bases respectively, with 9 bases between them. CDR3 length equals 13 residues. CDR3 sequence: CASSLLDFYEQYF. In DNA form, the CDR3 reads TGTGCCAGCAGCTTGCTTGACTTTTACGAGCAGTACTTC.

The V gene is TRBV10-3, the J gene TRBJ1-4; tentative D call: TRBD1 (5 bases). Germline V CDR1 and CDR2: ENHRY, SYGVKD. This CDR3 has 16 amino acids. V was shortened by 2 bases and J by 7 bases, with 17 bases between the two germline ends. In nucleotides, the CDR3 is TGTGCCATCAGTGAGCTAGCGGGACGTGGATTTGAAAAACTGTTTTTT. Its protein product is CAISELAGRGFEKLFF.

This chain connects TRBV24-1 to TRBJ2-5; TRBD2 agrees at 11 bases. V gave up 3 bases and J gave up 5 bases; unmatched junction bases: 7. The germline V gene has CDR1 KGHDR and CDR2 SFDVKD. CDR3 length: 16 amino acids. CDR3 DNA: TGTGCCACCAGTGATCATAGCGGGGGGGCGCGGGAGACCCAGTACTTC. This codes for CATSDHSGGARETQYF.

V gene TRBV20-1 combines with J gene TRBJ2-7; D possibly corresponds to TRBD2 (5 bases). The length of the CDR3 is 15 residues. The germline gives CDR1 DFQATT, CDR2 SNEGSKA (reference sequence). Between the trimmed V and J ends, which lost 3 bases and 5 bases, there was a span of 20 bases. The CDR3 DNA sequence: TGCAGTGCTAGTAACCCGCGAGGGCCCCCGCACGAGCAGTACTTC. Its protein is CSASNPRGPPHEQYF.

The chain recombines TRBV10-3 with TRBJ2-7; tentatively, D is TRBD2 (6 bases). CDR1 and CDR2 from the germline V gene are ENHRY and SYGVKD. The CDR3 is 13 amino acids. Trimming shortened V by 8 bases and J by 6 bases, and 17 bases separated the two germline ends. The DNA for the CDR3 is TGTGCCATCGAAGACAGCCGGGGGTTCGAGCAGTACTTC. It codes for CAIEDSRGFEQYF.

V gene TRBV14 combines with J gene TRBJ2-7, with 10 bases that match TRBD2. With 4 bases clipped from V and 4 bases from J, the junction kept 7 bases outside the gene matches. The CDR3 spans 15 residues. Germline V gives CDR1 SGHDN, CDR2 FVKESK. For the CDR3, the DNA is TGTGCCAGCAGCCGGTCACTAGCGGGAAGGTACGAGCAGTACTTC. Translating gives CASSRSLAGRYEQYF.

This sequence joins TRBV7-9 and TRBJ2-1; the match to TRBD2 covers 10 bases. The germline V gene encodes CDR1 SEHNR and CDR2 FQNEAQ (reference sequence). V was pared by 4 bases and J by 6 bases, with 3 bases of the junction left unmatched. The CDR3 is 14 amino acids. The CDR3 region is CASSSSGSGNEQFF. The CDR3 coding sequence is TGTGCCAGCAGCTCTAGCGGGAGCGGCAATGAGCAGTTCTTC.

The genes are TRBV19 and TRBJ1-5, with D perhaps TRBD1 (5 bases). The CDR3 is 14 residues long. Trimming cost V 5 bases and J 2 bases, with 10 bases left between them. Germline CDR1 reads LNHDA; CDR2 reads SQIVND (reference sequence). CDR3 DNA sequence: TGTGCCAGTAGTGCTTCGACAGGCAATCAGCCCCAGCATTTT. It codes for CASSASTGNQPQHF.